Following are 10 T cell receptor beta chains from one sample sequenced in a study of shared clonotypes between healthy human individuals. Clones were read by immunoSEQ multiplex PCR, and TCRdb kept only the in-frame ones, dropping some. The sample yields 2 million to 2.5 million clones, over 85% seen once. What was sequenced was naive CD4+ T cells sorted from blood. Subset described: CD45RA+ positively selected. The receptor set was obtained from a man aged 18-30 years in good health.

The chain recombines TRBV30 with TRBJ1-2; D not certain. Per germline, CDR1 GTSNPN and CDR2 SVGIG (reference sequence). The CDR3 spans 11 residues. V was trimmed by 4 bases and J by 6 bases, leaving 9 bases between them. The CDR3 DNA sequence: TGTGCCTGGAAGGTGGGTCATGGCTACACCTTC. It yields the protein CAWKVGHGYTF.

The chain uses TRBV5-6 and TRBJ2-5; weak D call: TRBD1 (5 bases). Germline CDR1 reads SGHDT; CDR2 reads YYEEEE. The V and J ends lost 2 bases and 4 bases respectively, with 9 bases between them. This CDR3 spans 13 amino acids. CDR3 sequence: CASSFEQAETQYF. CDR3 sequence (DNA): TGTGCCAGCAGCTTTGAACAGGCAGAGACCCAGTACTTC.

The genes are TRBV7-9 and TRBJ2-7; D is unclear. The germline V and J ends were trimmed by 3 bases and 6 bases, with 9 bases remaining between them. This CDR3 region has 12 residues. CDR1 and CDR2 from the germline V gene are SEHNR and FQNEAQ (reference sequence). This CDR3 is CASSFGSREQYF. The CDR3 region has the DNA TGTGCCAGCAGCTTCGGTAGCCGCGAGCAGTACTTC.

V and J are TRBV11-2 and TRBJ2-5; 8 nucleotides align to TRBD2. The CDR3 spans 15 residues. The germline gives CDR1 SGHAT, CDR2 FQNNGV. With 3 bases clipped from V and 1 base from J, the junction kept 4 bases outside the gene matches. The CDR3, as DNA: TGTGCCAGCAGCTTGGATCGGGGGGGCCAAGAGACCCAGTACTTC. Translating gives CASSLDRGGQETQYF.

The CDR3 bases are TGTGCCAGCAGCCCCGGGACAGCTAACTATGGCTACACCTTC. Protein sequence: CASSPGTANYGYTF. The chain combines TRBV5-6 with TRBJ1-2, with TRBD1 identical over 7 bases. Germline assignment: CDR1 SGHDT and CDR2 YYEEEE. The CDR3 runs to 14 residues. The V and J ends lost 4 bases and 0 bases, in that order; junction bases with no gene match: 3.

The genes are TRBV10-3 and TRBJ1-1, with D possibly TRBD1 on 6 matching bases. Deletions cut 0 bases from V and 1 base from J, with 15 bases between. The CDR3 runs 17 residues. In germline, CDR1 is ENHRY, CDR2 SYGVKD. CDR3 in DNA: TGTGCCATCAGTGAGTCGACTCAAGGACAGAAGAACACTGAAGCTTTCTTT. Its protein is CAISESTQGQKNTEAFF.

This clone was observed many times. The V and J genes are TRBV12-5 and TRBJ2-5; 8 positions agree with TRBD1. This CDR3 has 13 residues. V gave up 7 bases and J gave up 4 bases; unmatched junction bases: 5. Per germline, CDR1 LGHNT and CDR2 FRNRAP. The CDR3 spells CASVTTGAETQYF. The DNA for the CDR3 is TGTGCTAGTGTGACGACAGGGGCAGAGACCCAGTACTTC.

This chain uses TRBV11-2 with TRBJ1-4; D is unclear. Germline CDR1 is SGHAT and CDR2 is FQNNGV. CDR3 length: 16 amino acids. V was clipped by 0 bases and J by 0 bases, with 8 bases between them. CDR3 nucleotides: TGTGCCAGCAGCTTAGAAGACCATACAACTAATGAAAAACTGTTTTTT. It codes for CASSLEDHTTNEKLFF.

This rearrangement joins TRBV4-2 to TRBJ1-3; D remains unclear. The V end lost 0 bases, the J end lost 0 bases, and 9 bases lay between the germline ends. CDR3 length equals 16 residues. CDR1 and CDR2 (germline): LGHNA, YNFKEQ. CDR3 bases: TGTGCCAGCAGCCAAGAGGTTACGATCTCTGGAAACACCATATATTTT. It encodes CASSQEVTISGNTIYF.

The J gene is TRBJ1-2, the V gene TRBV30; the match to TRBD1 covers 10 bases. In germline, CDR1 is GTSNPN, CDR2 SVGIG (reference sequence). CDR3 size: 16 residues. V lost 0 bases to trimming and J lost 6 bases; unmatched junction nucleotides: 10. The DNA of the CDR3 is TGTGCCTGGAGTGTAGTCAGGACAGGGGGTTTCAATGGCTACACCTTC. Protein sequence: CAWSVVRTGGFNGYTF.